The T cell receptor (beta chain) under discussion was sequenced for a study of blood T cell repertoires in COVID-19. Study context: Acute and convalescent COVID-19 specimens originated in the United States, Italy and Spain.

CDR1 is LNHNV, CDR2 YYDKDF, per germline (reference sequence). With V trimmed by 3 bases and J by 0 bases, 6 bases remained unmatched. The CDR3 is 16 amino acids. This clone appeared once. Original processing notes: Amplification from reference gene primers served as the basis for estimated nucleated cell counts. Some clones are missing from TCRdb's copy, which holds only in-frame ones; the method was immunoSEQ multiplex PCR. The V and J calls and clone size are taken from that table; D and trimming were inferred from the DNA. Seen here are about 70,000 clones, roughly 91% observed once, and the top ten hold 29%.

This sequence joins TRBV15 and TRBJ1-1; 8 positions match TRBD1. This TCR was sampled from an elderly woman with active or convalescent COVID-19. The sequenced sample consisted of peripheral blood. CDR3 DNA sequence: TGTGCCACCAGCAGGGACAGGGATGGGGTGAACACTGAAGCTTTCTTT. Its translation: CATSRDRDGVNTEAFF.